This T cell receptor (beta chain) was sequenced during a study of cytomegalovirus exposure and HLA in healthy donors. Study-wide context: The 120 or so validation repertoires were produced on the same platform as the 650 or so repertoires of the first cohort. This was reported in a later analysis. Points from the study as a whole: The classifier reportedly diagnosed cytomegalovirus status with high sensitivity and specificity. Among TCR beta chains, those listed as cytomegalovirus-associated numbered approximately 150. In vitro experiments confirmed that three CMV-associated chains were specific for CMV antigens.

Trimming took off 3 bases at V and 3 bases at J, with 13 bases between the two ends. CDR3 size: 14 residues. Germline V CDR1 and CDR2: SGHRS, YFSETQ. Profiling relied on immunoSEQ multiplex PCR, and the TCRdb table lists in-frame clones only, not all of them. The sample contains about 200,000 clones, roughly 88% of which appear only once. This clone has a handful of counts. Antigen unknown. Sequencing input: PBMCs. This chain joins TRBV5-1 and TRBJ2-7; D might be TRBD2 (6 bases). The clonotype was recovered from a woman aged 25-40 years in good health and CMV-seropositive. CDR3 amino acids: CASSYAEGYYEQYF. CDR3 bases: TGCGCCAGCAGCTACGCGGAGGGATACTACGAGCAGTACTTC.